This T cell receptor beta chain was observed in a study of blood T cell repertoires in COVID-19. Looking at the study overall: Some COVID-19 samples were acute and others convalescent; all came from the United States, Italy and Spain. PBMCs, B-cell-depleted T cells, or T cells were the source of the cDNA or gDNA that made up the material.

All recovered Cohort 3 donors got two negative PCRs, got clearance, or saw symptom resolution. This clone was observed a handful of times. Per the original data handling: Scientists estimated how many nucleated cells there were by amplifying reference gene primers. Generated by immunoSEQ multiplex PCR, the TCRdb table keeps only in-frame clones and is missing some. Clonal size and the V and J genes are those of that table, whereas D and trimming came from the DNA. The table has over 200,000 clones, 75% to 90% seen once; the top ten hold around a tenth. Germline CDR1 and CDR2: LGHNA and YNFKEQ. The V and J ends lost 4 bases and 4 bases, in that order; junction bases with no gene match: 10. The CDR3 covers 16 residues.

This receptor was identified in a man aged 35 to 55 who had recovered from COVID-19. Sequencing was performed on PBMCs or T cells enriched from blood (not recorded which). J is TRBJ1-5 and V is TRBV4-2; the match to TRBD1 covers 7 bases. As DNA, the CDR3 is TGTGCCAGCAGCCTATCGACAGGGAGTGGAAATCAGCCCCAGCATTTT. This codes for CASSLSTGSGNQPQHF.